Listed below are T cell receptor beta chains from one sample, sequenced in a study of blood T cell repertoires in COVID-19. Assay: immunoSEQ multiplex PCR; the TCRdb copy retains only in-frame clones and omits some. This sample carries about 260,000 clones, around nine tenths of them seen once, and the ten largest clones take approximately 9.8%. Sequenced input: peripheral blood. The origin of the receptors is a man aged 35-49 years who had recovered from COVID-19. Each CDR3 is given with its conserved first and last residue. Each record gives: V gene, D gene, clone size, J gene, CDR3 protein, CDR3 DNA. D genes are given only for firm matches. Some rows have no size entry. The others give once, few or many, or a class for an expanded clone.

V: TRBV5-3; D: .; size: .; J: TRBJ1-2; CDR3: CARSLVSRGDYGYTF; DNA: TGTGCCAGAAGCTTGGTGTCCAGGGGAGACTATGGCTACACCTTC
V: TRBV5-1; D: TRBD1; size: .; J: TRBJ1-5; CDR3: CASSAGQGHQPQHF; DNA: TGCGCCAGCAGCGCGGGACAGGGCCATCAGCCCCAGCATTTT
V: TRBV7-2; D: TRBD1; size: .; J: TRBJ1-1; CDR3: CASRRTGDRAEAFF; DNA: TGTGCCAGCAGACGGACAGGGGATCGAGCTGAAGCTTTCTTT
V: TRBV14; D: .; size: .; J: TRBJ2-1; CDR3: CASSPQSYNEQFF; DNA: TGTGCCAGCAGTCCGCAGTCCTACAATGAGCAGTTCTTC
V: TRBV5-1; D: TRBD2; size: .; J: TRBJ2-7; CDR3: CASSSRTSGTIEEQYF; DNA: TGCGCCAGCAGCTCCAGGACTAGCGGGACGATTGAGGAGCAGTACTTC
V: TRBV13; D: .; size: .; J: TRBJ1-2; CDR3: CASSLGQSSYGYTF; DNA: TGTGCCAGCAGCTTAGGACAGAGTAGCTATGGCTACACCTTC
V: TRBV25-1; D: TRBD1; size: .; J: TRBJ2-3; CDR3: CASSEFGTGRDTQYF; DNA: TGTGCCAGCAGTGAATTCGGGACAGGGCGAGATACGCAGTATTTT
V: TRBV3-1/TRBV3-2; D: TRBD2; size: once; J: TRBJ2-2; CDR3: CASSRGLVRTGELFF; DNA: TGTGCCAGCAGCCGTGGACTAGTCCGTACCGGGGAGCTGTTTTTT
V: TRBV27; D: .; size: .; J: TRBJ2-1; CDR3: CASSFTTSGQFF; DNA: TGTGCCAGCAGTTTTACTACTTCTGGGCAGTTCTTC
V: TRBV12-5; D: .; size: .; J: TRBJ1-2; CDR3: CASTLLRGGDYGYTF; DNA: TGTGCTAGTACCCTTCTCCGAGGGGGGGACTATGGCTACACCTTC
V: TRBV7-8; D: .; size: many; J: TRBJ2-5; CDR3: CASSLQAGKTQYF; DNA: TGTGCCAGCAGCTTACAGGCGGGAAAGACCCAGTACTTC
V: TRBV7-2; D: TRBD2; size: .; J: TRBJ2-1; CDR3: CASSLSRTLAGGSNEQFF; DNA: TGTGCCAGCAGCTTATCCCGGACTCTAGCGGGAGGGAGCAATGAGCAGTTCTTC
V: TRBV27; D: .; size: .; J: TRBJ1-5; CDR3: CASSLTGSNQPQHF; DNA: TGTGCCAGCAGTTTAACGGGGAGCAATCAGCCCCAGCATTTT
V: TRBV15; D: TRBD1; size: .; J: TRBJ1-1; CDR3: CATSSGQGGNTEAFF; DNA: TGTGCCACCAGCAGCGGGCAGGGGGGGAACACTGAAGCTTTCTTT
V: TRBV2; D: .; size: few; J: TRBJ2-2; CDR3: CASSELFLSAPSGITGELFF; DNA: TGTGCCAGCAGTGAACTTTTCCTCTCGGCTCCTTCAGGAATTACCGGGGAGCTGTTTTTT
V: TRBV7-9; D: TRBD2; size: .; J: TRBJ2-3; CDR3: CASSPGLAGGTDTQYF; DNA: TGTGCCAGCAGCCCAGGACTAGCGGGGGGGACAGATACGCAGTATTTT
V: TRBV7-3; D: TRBD2; size: .; J: TRBJ2-1; CDR3: CASSSSGSNVNEQFF; DNA: TGTGCCAGCAGCTCTAGCGGGAGTAACGTGAATGAGCAGTTCTTC
V: TRBV7-8; D: .; size: .; J: TRBJ2-7; CDR3: CASSHEQARSYF; DNA: TGTGCCAGCAGCCACGAACAGGCCCGGTCGTACTTC
V: TRBV7-9; D: TRBD1; size: .; J: TRBJ2-2; CDR3: CASSTTGQGYTGELFF; DNA: TGTGCCAGCAGCACAACTGGACAGGGGTACACCGGGGAGCTGTTTTTT
V: TRBV6-2/TRBV6-3; D: .; size: .; J: TRBJ1-6; CDR3: CASSRGEGTLGTPLHF; DNA: TGTGCCAGCAGCCGAGGAGAGGGGACTTTGGGGACACCCCTCCACTTT
V: TRBV9; D: TRBD2; size: .; J: TRBJ2-1; CDR3: CASSVGLAGRNEQFF; DNA: TGTGCCAGCAGCGTAGGACTAGCGGGAAGGAATGAGCAGTTCTTC
V: TRBV30; D: .; size: .; J: TRBJ1-6; CDR3: CAWSVQSYNSPLHF; DNA: TGTGCCTGGAGTGTACAGAGCTATAATTCACCCCTCCACTTT
V: TRBV6-2/TRBV6-3; D: TRBD2; size: .; J: TRBJ2-2; CDR3: CASSSFSGVGAGELFF; DNA: TGTGCCAGCAGCTCCTTTAGCGGGGTCGGCGCCGGGGAGCTGTTTTTT